What follows describes a single T cell receptor beta chain. In the authors' methods: Nucleated cell number was recorded as an estimate derived from reference gene primer amplification. Clones were read by immunoSEQ multiplex PCR, and TCRdb kept only the in-frame ones, dropping some. Clone size and the V and J calls come from that table; the DNA yielded D and trimming. The repertoire holds roughly 97,000 clones, with about four fifths as singletons. This entry belongs to a study of blood T cell repertoires in COVID-19. In the study overall: COVID-19 samples from acute and convalescent phases originated in the United States, Italy and Spain.

Germline V gene sequence: CDR1 LNHDA, CDR2 SQIVND (reference sequence). There are 13 residues in the CDR3. After removal of 5 bases from V and 8 bases from J, the junction contained 5 bases not matched to a gene. The chain has TRBV19 and TRBJ1-4, with 7 bases that match TRBD1. The TCR sequence derives from a woman over 75 with active or convalescent COVID-19. The sequenced sample was peripheral blood. CDR3 nucleotides: TGTGCCAGTAGTTCGGGACAGACAGAAAAACTGTTTTTT. It is translated as CASSSGQTEKLFF.